The next 17 T cell receptor beta chains were all read from a single sample in a study of early T cells in non-severe SARS-CoV-2 infection. TCRdb re-called the 5' RACE reads through MiXCR, storing one row per CDR3 protein. The table includes about 100,000 distinct CDR3 sequences, around 14% detected once. Sequencing input: whole blood. The receptors here all came from an adult who was a healthcare worker with PCR-confirmed SARS-CoV-2 infection or an uninfected control (not recorded which).

This clonotype was picked up many times. The chain carries TRBV7-2 and TRBJ1-1; D might be TRBD1 (5 bases). Germline CDR1 reads SGHTA; CDR2 reads FQGNSA. V lost 0 bases and J lost 4, with 9 bases in between. The CDR3 contains 14 residues. The CDR3 reads CASSLAGRGTEAFF. CDR3 sequence (DNA): TGTGCCAGCAGCTTAGCGGGGAGGGGCACTGAAGCTTTCTTT.

CDR3 amino acids: CASSIVGGNNEQFF. The CDR3 nucleotides are TGTGCCAGTAGTATAGTTGGGGGTAACAATGAGCAGTTCTTC. The chain joins TRBV19 to TRBJ2-1; the D gene could be TRBD1 or TRBD2 (5 bases each). CDR1 is LNHDA and CDR2 is SQIVND in the germline V gene (reference sequence). The V end lost 1 base, the J end lost 5 bases, and 9 bases lay between the germline ends. The CDR3 has 14 residues.

The chain recombines TRBV18 with TRBJ1-2, with no clear D. Trimming left V 1 base short and J 5 bases short, with 5 bases between. Germline CDR1 reads KGHSH; CDR2 reads LQKENI. The CDR3 covers 12 residues. The CDR3 coding sequence is TGTGCCAGCTCACCACTGGGGTATGGCTACACCTTC. Translated, it gives CASSPLGYGYTF.

This clonotype came up many times. The CDR3 nucleotides read TGCAGCGTGACAGGGGTCACAGATACGCAGTATTTT. This sequence encodes CSVTGVTDTQYF. V is TRBV29-1 and J is TRBJ2-3, with 8 bases lining up with TRBD1. The V gene end was trimmed by 6 bases and the J gene end by 2 bases; junction bases not matched to a gene: 1. The CDR3 length is 12 residues. Germline CDR1 is SQVTM and CDR2 is ANQGSEA.

This clonotype was observed many times. The chain combines TRBV19 with TRBJ1-2; no clear D. The germline gives CDR1 LNHDA, CDR2 SQIVND (reference sequence). The length of the CDR3 is 11 residues. Trimming cost V 8 bases and J 1 base, with 5 bases left between them. The CDR3 region has the DNA TGTGCCAGTTGGGATAACTATGGCTACACCTTC. Protein: CASWDNYGYTF.

The J gene is TRBJ2-5, the V gene TRBV24-1; 8 positions agree with TRBD1. This CDR3 region has 14 residues. Germline V gene data show CDR1 as KGHDR and CDR2 as SFDVKD. Losses at the gene ends were 5 bases for V and 7 bases for J; bases not matched to a gene: 8. CDR3 region: CATSAGQAAGTQYF. CDR3 bases: TGTGCCACCAGTGCGGGACAGGCAGCTGGGACCCAGTACTTC.

There are many counts of this clonotype. This chain connects TRBV3-1 to TRBJ1-1; D is unresolved. The CDR3 covers 14 residues. Germline assignment: CDR1 LGHDT and CDR2 YNNKEL (reference sequence). The V and J ends lost 1 base and 4 bases respectively, with 10 bases between them. The DNA for the CDR3 is TGTGCCAGCAGCCAAGGAAACAAAGCCACTGAAGCTTTCTTT. Amino acids: CASSQGNKATEAFF.

At least ten counts were recorded for this clonotype. The rearrangement links TRBV7-8 to TRBJ1-2; 7 bases line up with TRBD1. CDR1 is SGHVS, CDR2 FQNEAQ, per germline. The J segment lost 8 bases and the V segment lost 5 bases, leaving 14 bases of the junction unmatched. CDR3 size: 15 residues. Written as DNA, the CDR3 is TGTGCCAGCAGCCCGAGGCAGGGGGGCGGGTTGGGCTACACCTTC. This gives the protein CASSPRQGGGLGYTF.

This clonotype was seen many times. The chain is built from TRBV28 and TRBJ2-3, with TRBD1 identical over 7 bases. With V trimmed by 4 bases and J by 4 bases, 14 bases remained unmatched. This CDR3 contains 17 residues. Germline V gene data show CDR1 as MDHEN and CDR2 as SYDVKM. In DNA, the CDR3 is TGTGCCAGCAGTTCCCAGACAACAGGGGAAGGGCCAGATACGCAGTATTTT. As protein: CASSSQTTGEGPDTQYF.

This clonotype was observed at least ten times. The chain joins TRBV14 to TRBJ2-3; tentatively, D is TRBD2 (6 bases). There are 15 residues in the CDR3. Looked up from germline, CDR1 is SGHDN and CDR2 is FVKESK. Trimming removed 2 bases at V and 2 bases at J, with 11 bases between. The DNA for the CDR3 is TGTGCCAGCAGCCAATGGAGGGGAAACACAGATACGCAGTATTTT. Protein: CASSQWRGNTDTQYF.

This clonotype was recorded at least ten times. CDR3 DNA sequence: TGTGCCAGCTCGACCACCACAGGGAATCAGCCCCAGCATTTT. Protein product: CASSTTTGNQPQHF. This sequence joins TRBV18 and TRBJ1-5; possibly TRBD1 for D (6 bases). The CDR3 is 14 amino acids. Per the germline V gene, CDR1 is KGHSH and CDR2 is LQKENI. Between the trimmed V and J ends, which lost 6 bases and 4 bases, there was a span of 13 bases.

The V call is TRBV5-1, the J call TRBJ2-1; D uncertain. The CDR3 consists of 12 residues. Germline CDR1 is SGHRS and CDR2 is YFSETQ. V gave up 4 bases and J gave up 3 bases, with 5 bases separating them. In DNA form, the CDR3 reads TGCGCCAGCAGCAGGAACTACAATGAGCAGTTCTTC. Amino acids: CASSRNYNEQFF. The variable domain in full, with the rest retrieved from reference TRBV5-1 and TRBJ2-1, is KAGVTQTPRYLIKTRGQQVTLSCSPISGHRSVSWYQQTPGQGLQFLFEYFSETQRNKGNFPGRFSGRQFSNSRSEMNVSTLELGDSALYLCASSRNYNEQFFGPGTRLTVL.

V usage is TRBV11-2 and J usage is TRBJ1-6, with 8 bases aligning to TRBD1. Per germline, CDR1 SGHAT and CDR2 FQNNGV. The CDR3 runs to 16 residues. V gave up 7 bases and J gave up 6 bases; unmatched junction bases: 11. CDR3 in amino acids: CASTLSGQAFNSPLHF. CDR3 in DNA: TGTGCCAGCACCCTTTCGGGACAGGCCTTTAATTCACCCCTCCACTTT. Together with reference TRBV11-2 and TRBJ1-6, the CDR3 gives the full variable domain: EAGVAQSPRYKIIEKRQSVAFWCNPISGHATLYWYQQILGQGPKLLIQFQNNGVVDDSQLPKDRFSAERLKGVDSTLKIQPAKLEDSAVYLCASTLSGQAFNSPLHFGNGTRLTVT.

This clonotype was seen ten or more times. This chain joins TRBV11-1 and TRBJ2-2; D gene unclear. The CDR3 extends over 12 amino acids. Germline-derived CDR1 and CDR2 are SGHAT and FQDESV (reference sequence). The ends were cut back, 5 bases at V and 8 bases at J, with 9 bases in the middle. The CDR3 region is CASSHPHGELFF. The CDR3 region has the DNA TGTGCCAGCAGCCACCCCCATGGGGAGCTGTTTTTT. The full variable domain, its missing parts supplied by reference TRBV11-1 and TRBJ2-2, is EAEVAQSPRYKITEKSQAVAFWCDPISGHATLYWYRQILGQGPELLVQFQDESVVDDSQLPKDRFSAERLKGVDSTLKIQPAELGDSAMYLCASSHPHGELFFGEGSRLTVL.

This clonotype has ten or more counts. The rearrangement joins TRBV4-1 to TRBJ2-2; 10 positions agree with TRBD1. After removal of 7 bases from V and 5 bases from J, the junction contained 7 bases not matched to a gene. The CDR3 runs to 15 residues. Germline assignment: CDR1 MGHRA and CDR2 YSYEKL. CDR3 protein: CASTAPGQGTGELFF. CDR3 in DNA: TGCGCCAGCACTGCTCCGGGACAGGGGACCGGGGAGCTGTTTTTT.

This clonotype was detected many times. This chain joins TRBV4-3 and TRBJ1-4; D ambiguous. CDR1 and CDR2 from the germline V gene are LGHNA and YSLEER. V dropped 1 base and J dropped 3 bases, with 12 bases sitting between them. The CDR3 runs 16 residues. The chain's CDR3 is CASSQVIIKANEKLFF. The CDR3 nucleotides are TGCGCCAGCAGCCAAGTCATCATTAAGGCTAATGAAAAACTGTTTTTT.

The chain uses TRBV20-1 and TRBJ1-4; D remains ambiguous. The length of the CDR3 is 13 residues. V was cut by 6 bases and J by 6 bases, with 14 bases left in between. Germline V gene sequence: CDR1 DFQATT, CDR2 SNEGSKA (reference sequence). The CDR3: CSAPEDGYEKLFF. CDR3 DNA sequence: TGCAGTGCCCCCGAGGACGGATATGAAAAACTGTTTTTT.